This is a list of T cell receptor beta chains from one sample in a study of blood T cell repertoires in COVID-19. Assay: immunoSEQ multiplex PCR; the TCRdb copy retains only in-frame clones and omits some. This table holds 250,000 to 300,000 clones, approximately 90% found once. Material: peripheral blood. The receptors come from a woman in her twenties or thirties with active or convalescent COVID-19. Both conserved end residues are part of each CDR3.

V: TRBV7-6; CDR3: CASSRRLAGKETQYF
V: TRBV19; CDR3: CASSTVASYNSPLHF
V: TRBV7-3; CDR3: CASSLTSGGNNEQFF
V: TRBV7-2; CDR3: CASSLDPSSYNSPLHF
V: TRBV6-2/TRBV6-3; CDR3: CASSHRQAPSYTF
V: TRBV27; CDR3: CASSAYRGMNTEAFF
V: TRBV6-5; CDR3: CASSYSRVSGNTIYF
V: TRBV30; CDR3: CAWRTLRGSSGNTIYF
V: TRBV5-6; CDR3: CASSRRTGVTGNQPQHF
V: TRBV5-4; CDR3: CASSLAGTSVTSTDTQYF
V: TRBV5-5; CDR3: CASSLGWSGSEQYF
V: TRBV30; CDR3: CAWDRGLVNTEAFF
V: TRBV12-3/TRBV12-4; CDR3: CASSHGHYEQYF
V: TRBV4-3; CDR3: CASSQTPGQGPDTQYF
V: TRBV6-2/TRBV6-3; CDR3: CASSPRMTGSYGYTF
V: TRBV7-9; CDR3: CASSYSGGTYNEQFF
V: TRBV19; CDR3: CASSMLTGGGNQPQHF
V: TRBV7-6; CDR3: CASRRGGSSYNEQFF
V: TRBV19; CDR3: CASRDLGLAGEHLRTQYF
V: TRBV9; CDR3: CASSVFVSGVTDTQYF
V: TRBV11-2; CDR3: CASSTSATGLNNGYTF
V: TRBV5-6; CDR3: CASSSLDRGGYEQYF
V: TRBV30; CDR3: CACTTESSGNTIYF
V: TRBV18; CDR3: CASLRGANTGELFF
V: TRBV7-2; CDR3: CASSSFGGLITTDTQYF
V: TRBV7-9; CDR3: CASSSRDARYNEQFF
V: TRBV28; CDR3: CASRPLGQMNTEAFF
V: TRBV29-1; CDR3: CSVGAGWLQNTEAFF
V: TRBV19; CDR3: CASNIQGSYGYTF
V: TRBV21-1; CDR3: CASSDGGTVKETQYF
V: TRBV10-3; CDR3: CAISEDRGNYGYTF
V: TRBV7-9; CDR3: CASSNYREMMEAFF
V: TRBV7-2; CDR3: CASSPEPRQGYNEQFF
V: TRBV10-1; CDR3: CASSDPGQGEETQYF
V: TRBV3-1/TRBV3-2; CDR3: CASSRIIRDGPKSTNEKLFF
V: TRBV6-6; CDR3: CASSSTDNQETQYF
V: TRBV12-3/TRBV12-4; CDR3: CASSLLGTYGYTF
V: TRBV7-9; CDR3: CASTPAGFVGNTIYF
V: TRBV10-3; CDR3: CAISGIPGQGRTYEQYF
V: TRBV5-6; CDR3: CASKTSGGRETQYF
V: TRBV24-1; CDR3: CATSDFGPDTQYF
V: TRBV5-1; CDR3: CASSFNEAPRTGELFF
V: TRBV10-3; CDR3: CAISESGFDTDTQYF
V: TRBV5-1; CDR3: CASSLVGGDTGELFF
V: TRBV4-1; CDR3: CASSLSRDTALHF
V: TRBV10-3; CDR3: CAIRQPERSYEQYF
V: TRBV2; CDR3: CASSVEGGTADTQYF
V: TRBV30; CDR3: CAWSLWLLNTEAFF
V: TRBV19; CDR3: CASSSSPGNTIYF
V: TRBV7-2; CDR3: CASSFRSNQGDTQYF
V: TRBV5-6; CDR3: CASSWVTGAGNTIYF
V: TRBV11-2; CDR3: CASSPPEYEQYF
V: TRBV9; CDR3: CASSVETGPPYGYTF
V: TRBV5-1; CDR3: CASSLGQSGNTIYF
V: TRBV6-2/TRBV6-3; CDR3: CASSYSRTGPGELFF
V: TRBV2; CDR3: CASSVEAGEYGYTF